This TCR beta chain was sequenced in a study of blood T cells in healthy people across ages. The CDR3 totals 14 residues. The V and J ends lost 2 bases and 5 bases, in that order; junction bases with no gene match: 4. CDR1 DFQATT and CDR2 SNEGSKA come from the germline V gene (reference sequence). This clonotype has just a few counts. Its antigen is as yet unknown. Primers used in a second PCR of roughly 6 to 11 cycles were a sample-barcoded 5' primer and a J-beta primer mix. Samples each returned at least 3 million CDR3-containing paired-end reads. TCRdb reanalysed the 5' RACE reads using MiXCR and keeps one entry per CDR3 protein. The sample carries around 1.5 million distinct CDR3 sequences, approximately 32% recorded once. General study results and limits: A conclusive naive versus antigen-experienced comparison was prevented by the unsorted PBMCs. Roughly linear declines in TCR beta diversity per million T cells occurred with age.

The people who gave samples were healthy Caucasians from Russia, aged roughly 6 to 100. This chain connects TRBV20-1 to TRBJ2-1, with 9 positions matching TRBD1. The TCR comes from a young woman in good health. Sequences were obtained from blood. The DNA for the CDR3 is TGCAGTGCTAGAAGGGACAGGGTCAACAATGAGCAGTTCTTC. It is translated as CSARRDRVNNEQFF.